Listed below are T cell receptor beta chains from one sample, sequenced in a study of T-cell reconstitution after alpha-beta-depleted transplantation in children. Using its own MiXCR run on the PCR reads, TCRdb lists one record per CDR3 protein. The sample contains around 700,000 distinct CDR3 sequences, around 13% of which appear only once. The material sequenced was PBMCs, taken before TCRalphabeta/CD19-depleted stem cell transplant. Receptor source: a girl aged 2-10 years with congenital amegakaryocytic thrombocytopenia, due to receive a stem cell transplant. Both conserved end residues are part of each CDR3. The order of the fields is J gene, clone size, D gene, CDR3 length, V gene, CDR3 protein, CDR3 DNA. D genes are given only for firm matches. Rows may omit the clone size; those that give it use once, few, many or a size class.

j_call: TRBJ2-1; clone_size: few; d_call: TRBD2; cdr3_length: 16; v_call: TRBV6-5; cdr3_aa: CATSLSIAGGRNEQFF; cdr3_nt: TGTGCCACATCACTCTCAATAGCGGGAGGCCGGAATGAGCAGTTCTTC
j_call: TRBJ2-7; clone_size: -; d_call: TRBD2; cdr3_length: 15; v_call: TRBV20-1; cdr3_aa: CSASPTSGRAYEQYF; cdr3_nt: TGCAGTGCTAGCCCCACTAGCGGGAGGGCCTACGAGCAGTACTTC
j_call: TRBJ2-1; clone_size: many; d_call: -; cdr3_length: 11; v_call: TRBV29-1; cdr3_aa: CSGVSYNEQFF; cdr3_nt: TGCAGCGGGGTCTCCTACAATGAGCAGTTCTTC
j_call: TRBJ2-1; clone_size: many; d_call: TRBD2; cdr3_length: 14; v_call: TRBV20-1; cdr3_aa: CSASLGREYNEQFF; cdr3_nt: TGCAGTGCTAGTTTGGGGCGGGAGTACAATGAGCAGTTCTTC
j_call: TRBJ2-1; clone_size: many; d_call: -; cdr3_length: 16; v_call: TRBV7-2; cdr3_aa: CASSRGAFRGDNEQFF; cdr3_nt: TGTGCCAGCAGCCGAGGGGCTTTCAGGGGCGACAATGAGCAGTTCTTC
j_call: TRBJ1-3; clone_size: many; d_call: TRBD1; cdr3_length: 11; v_call: TRBV12-3/TRBV12-4; cdr3_aa: CASTSTGEVGF; cdr3_nt: TGTGCCAGCACTTCGACAGGGGAAGTAGGTTTT
j_call: TRBJ2-7; clone_size: many; d_call: -; cdr3_length: 14; v_call: TRBV5-1; cdr3_aa: CASSLERGDYEQYF; cdr3_nt: TGCGCCAGCAGCTTGGAAAGGGGGGACTACGAGCAGTACTTC
j_call: TRBJ2-2; clone_size: many; d_call: -; cdr3_length: 13; v_call: TRBV5-1; cdr3_aa: CASSYPGLGELFF; cdr3_nt: TGCGCCAGCAGCTACCCCGGACTCGGGGAGCTGTTTTTT
j_call: TRBJ2-7; clone_size: -; d_call: TRBD2; cdr3_length: 15; v_call: TRBV5-1; cdr3_aa: CASSLQWEGFDEQYF; cdr3_nt: TGCGCCAGCAGCTTGCAGTGGGAGGGCTTTGACGAGCAGTACTTC
j_call: TRBJ2-7; clone_size: -; d_call: TRBD1; cdr3_length: 14; v_call: TRBV5-1; cdr3_aa: CASSDRVGTYEQYF; cdr3_nt: TGCGCCAGCAGTGACAGGGTGGGGACCTACGAGCAGTACTTC
j_call: TRBJ2-7; clone_size: -; d_call: -; cdr3_length: 11; v_call: TRBV4-2; cdr3_aa: CASGGGNEQYF; cdr3_nt: TGTGCCAGCGGTGGGGGGAACGAGCAGTACTTC
j_call: TRBJ2-3; clone_size: many; d_call: TRBD2; cdr3_length: 16; v_call: TRBV7-9; cdr3_aa: CASSLLAGGAPDTQYF; cdr3_nt: TGTGCCAGCAGCTTGCTAGCGGGAGGAGCACCAGATACGCAGTATTTT
j_call: TRBJ2-1; clone_size: -; d_call: TRBD2; cdr3_length: 15; v_call: TRBV7-9; cdr3_aa: CASSSTSGSSNEQFF; cdr3_nt: TGTGCCAGCAGTTCTACTAGCGGGAGTAGCAATGAGCAGTTCTTC
j_call: TRBJ2-1; clone_size: -; d_call: -; cdr3_length: 14; v_call: TRBV7-3; cdr3_aa: CASSLRGRPNEQFF; cdr3_nt: TGTGCCAGCAGCTTAAGGGGCAGACCCAATGAGCAGTTCTTC
j_call: TRBJ2-3; clone_size: few; d_call: -; cdr3_length: 13; v_call: TRBV24-1; cdr3_aa: CATSDLGVDTQYF; cdr3_nt: TGTGCCACCAGTGATTTGGGAGTAGATACGCAGTATTTT